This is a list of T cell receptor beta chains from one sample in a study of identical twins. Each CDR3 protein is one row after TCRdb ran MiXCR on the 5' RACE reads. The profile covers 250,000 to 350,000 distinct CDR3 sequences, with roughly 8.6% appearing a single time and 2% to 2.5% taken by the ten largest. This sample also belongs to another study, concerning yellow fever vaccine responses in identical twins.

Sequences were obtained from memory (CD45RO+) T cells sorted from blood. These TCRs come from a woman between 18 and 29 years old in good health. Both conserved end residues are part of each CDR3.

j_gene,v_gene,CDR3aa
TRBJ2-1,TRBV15,CATSKKRTSYNEQFF
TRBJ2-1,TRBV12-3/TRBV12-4,CASSYEGGPFEQFF
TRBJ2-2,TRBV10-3,CAIRGQVNTGELFF
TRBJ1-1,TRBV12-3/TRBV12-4,CASIWRREVNTEAFF
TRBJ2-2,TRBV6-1,CASKLKPASTGELFF
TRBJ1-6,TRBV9,CASSERQDWRNSPLHF
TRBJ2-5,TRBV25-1,CASKHNQETQYF
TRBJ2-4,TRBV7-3,CADLAGGENIQYF
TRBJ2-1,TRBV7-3,CASSLQGRYNEQFF
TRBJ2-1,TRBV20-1,CSASDRWDNEQFF
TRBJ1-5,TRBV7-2,CASSPQTGVSNQPQHF
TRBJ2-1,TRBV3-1,CASSQDHSFLYNEQFF
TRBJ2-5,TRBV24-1,CATSDRGQPGETQYF
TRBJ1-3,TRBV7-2,CASSFMGSGNTIYF
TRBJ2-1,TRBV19,CASISGGTGNNEQFF
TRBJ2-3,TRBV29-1,CSVAALAAGTDTQYF
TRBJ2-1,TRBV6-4,CASQGLDGNEQFF
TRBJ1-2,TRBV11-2,CASSFRGGYTF
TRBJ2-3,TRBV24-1,CATSDHIRGTKHADTQYF
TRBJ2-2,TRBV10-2,CASTRLRRTGELFF
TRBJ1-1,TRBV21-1,CASSKRGRTEAFF
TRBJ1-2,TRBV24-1,CATSERGRYTF
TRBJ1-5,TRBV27,CASREGQSNQPQHF
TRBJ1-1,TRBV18,CASSPSWGGITGEAFF
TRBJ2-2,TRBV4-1,CASSQDSAGFANTGELFF
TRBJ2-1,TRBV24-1,CATSDSAGNTYNEQFF
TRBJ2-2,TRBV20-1,CSARHGTGELFF
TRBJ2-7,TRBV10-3,CAIRDSGASYEQYF